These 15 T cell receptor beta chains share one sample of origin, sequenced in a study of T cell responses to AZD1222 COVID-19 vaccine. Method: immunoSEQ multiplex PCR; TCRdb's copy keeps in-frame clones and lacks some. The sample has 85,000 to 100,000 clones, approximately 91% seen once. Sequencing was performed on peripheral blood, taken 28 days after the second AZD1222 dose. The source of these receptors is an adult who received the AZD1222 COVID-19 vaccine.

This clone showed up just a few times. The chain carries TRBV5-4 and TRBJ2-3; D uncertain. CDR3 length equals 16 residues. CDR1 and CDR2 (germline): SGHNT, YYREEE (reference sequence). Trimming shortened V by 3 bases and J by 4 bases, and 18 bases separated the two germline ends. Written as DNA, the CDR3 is TGTGCCAGCAGCTCCCCCGGACGGGCGGTTGCAGATACGCAGTATTTT. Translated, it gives CASSSPGRAVADTQYF.

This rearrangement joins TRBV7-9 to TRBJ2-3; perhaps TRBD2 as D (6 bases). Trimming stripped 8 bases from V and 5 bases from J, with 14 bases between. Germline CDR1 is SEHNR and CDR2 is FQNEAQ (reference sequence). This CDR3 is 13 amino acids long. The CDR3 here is CASGRSGGDTQYF. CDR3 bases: TGTGCCAGCGGCCGGTCCGGGGGAGATACGCAGTATTTT.

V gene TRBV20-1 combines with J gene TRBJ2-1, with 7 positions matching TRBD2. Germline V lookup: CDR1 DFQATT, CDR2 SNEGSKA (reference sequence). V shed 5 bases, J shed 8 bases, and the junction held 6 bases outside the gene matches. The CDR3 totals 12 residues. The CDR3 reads CSARGRADEQFF. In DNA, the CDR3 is TGCAGTGCTCGTGGGAGGGCGGATGAGCAGTTCTTC.

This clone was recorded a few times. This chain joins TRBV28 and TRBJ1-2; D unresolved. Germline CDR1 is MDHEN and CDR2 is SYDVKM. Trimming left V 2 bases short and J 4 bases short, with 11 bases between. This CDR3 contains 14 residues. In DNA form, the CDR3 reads TGTGCCAGCAGTTTAGCTTCTGATTCCTATGGCTACACCTTC. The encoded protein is CASSLASDSYGYTF.

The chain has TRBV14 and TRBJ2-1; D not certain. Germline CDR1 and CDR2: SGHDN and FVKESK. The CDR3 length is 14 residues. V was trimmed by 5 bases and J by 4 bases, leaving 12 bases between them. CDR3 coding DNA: TGTGCCAGCAGCAAGGGCGGAAGTTACAATGAGCAGTTCTTC. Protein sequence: CASSKGGSYNEQFF.

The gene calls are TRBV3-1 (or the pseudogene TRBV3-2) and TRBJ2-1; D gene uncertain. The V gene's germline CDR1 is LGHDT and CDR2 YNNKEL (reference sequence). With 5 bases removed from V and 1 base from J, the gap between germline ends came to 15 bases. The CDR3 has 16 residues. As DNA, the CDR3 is TGTGCCAGCAGCGACATGCAGGCTCCATCCTACAATGAGCAGTTCTTC. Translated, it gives CASSDMQAPSYNEQFF.

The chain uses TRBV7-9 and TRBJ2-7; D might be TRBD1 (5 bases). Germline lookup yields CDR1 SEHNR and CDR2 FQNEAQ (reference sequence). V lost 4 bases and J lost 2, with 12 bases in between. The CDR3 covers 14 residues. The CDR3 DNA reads TGTGCCAGCAGCTCAACAGGACAAGCCTACGAGCAGTACTTC. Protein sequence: CASSSTGQAYEQYF.

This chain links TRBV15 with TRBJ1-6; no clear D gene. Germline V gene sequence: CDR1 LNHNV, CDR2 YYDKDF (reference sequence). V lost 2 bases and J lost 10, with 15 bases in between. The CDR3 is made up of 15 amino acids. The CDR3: CATSRSGSDVSPLHF. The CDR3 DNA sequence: TGTGCCACCAGCAGATCCGGGTCTGACGTATCACCCCTCCACTTT.

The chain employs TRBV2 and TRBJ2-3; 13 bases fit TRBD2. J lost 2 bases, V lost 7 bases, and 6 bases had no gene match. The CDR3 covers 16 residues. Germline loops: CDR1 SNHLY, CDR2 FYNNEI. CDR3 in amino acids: CASTETSGRYTDTQYF. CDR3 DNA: TGTGCCAGCACCGAGACTAGCGGGAGGTACACAGATACGCAGTATTTT.

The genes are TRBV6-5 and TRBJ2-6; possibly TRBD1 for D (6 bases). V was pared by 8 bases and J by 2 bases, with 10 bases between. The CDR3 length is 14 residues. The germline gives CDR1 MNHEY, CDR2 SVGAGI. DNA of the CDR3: TGTGCCAGCGGGGACATAACTGGGGCCAACGTCCTGACTTTC. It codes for CASGDITGANVLTF.

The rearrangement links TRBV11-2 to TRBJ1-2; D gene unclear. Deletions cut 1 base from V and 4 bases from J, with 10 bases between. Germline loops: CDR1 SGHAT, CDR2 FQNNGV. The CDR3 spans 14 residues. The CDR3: CASSLGGGGYGYTF. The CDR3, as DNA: TGTGCCAGCAGCTTAGGAGGAGGAGGCTATGGCTACACCTTC.

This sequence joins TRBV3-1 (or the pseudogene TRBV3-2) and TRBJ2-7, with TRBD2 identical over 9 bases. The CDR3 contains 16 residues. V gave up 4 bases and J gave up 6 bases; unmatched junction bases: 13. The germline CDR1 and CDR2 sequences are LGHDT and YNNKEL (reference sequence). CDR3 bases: TGTGCCAGCAGCCTCGGGCGGGGGACTAGCCTACGCGAGCAGTACTTC. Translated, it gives CASSLGRGTSLREQYF.

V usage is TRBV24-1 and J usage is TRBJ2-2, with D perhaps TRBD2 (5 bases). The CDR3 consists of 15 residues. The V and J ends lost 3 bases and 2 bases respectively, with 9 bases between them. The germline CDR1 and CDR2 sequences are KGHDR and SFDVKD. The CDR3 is CATSDLRENTGELFF. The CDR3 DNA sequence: TGTGCCACCAGTGATCTCCGGGAAAACACCGGGGAGCTGTTTTTT.

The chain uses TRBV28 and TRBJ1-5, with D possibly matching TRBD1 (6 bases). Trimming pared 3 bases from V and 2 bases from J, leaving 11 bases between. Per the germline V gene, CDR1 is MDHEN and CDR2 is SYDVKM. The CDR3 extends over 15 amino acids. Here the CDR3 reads CASSFGGSGNQPQHF. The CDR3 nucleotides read TGTGCCAGCAGTTTCGGGGGCTCAGGCAATCAGCCCCAGCATTTT.

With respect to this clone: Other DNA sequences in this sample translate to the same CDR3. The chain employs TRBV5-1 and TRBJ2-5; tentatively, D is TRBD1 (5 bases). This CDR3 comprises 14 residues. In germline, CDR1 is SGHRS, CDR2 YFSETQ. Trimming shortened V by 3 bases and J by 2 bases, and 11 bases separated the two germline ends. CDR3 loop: CASSSRTHQETQYF. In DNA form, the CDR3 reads TGCGCCAGCAGCTCCCGGACACATCAAGAGACCCAGTACTTC. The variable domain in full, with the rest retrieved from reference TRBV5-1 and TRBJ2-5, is KAGVTQTPRYLIKTRGQQVTLSCSPISGHRSVSWYQQTPGQGLQFLFEYFSETQRNKGNFPGRFSGRQFSNSRSEMNVSTLELGDSALYLCASSSRTHQETQYFGPGTRLLVL.